This TCR beta chain was sequenced for a study of Graves' ophthalmopathy and Graves' hyperthyroidism (dated by TCRdb to the late 2010s). With respect to the entire study: Peripheral blood was collected before any treatment was given, at the time of initial diagnosis. TCR beta repertoire signatures were used to distinguish Graves' ophthalmopathy from Graves' hyperthyroidism and to predict progression to ophthalmopathy. In total, approximately 140 blood samples were TCR-sequenced: roughly 45 ophthalmopathy, under 85 hyperthyroidism and some 17 hyperthyroidism-to-ophthalmopathy patients. A discovery set of 95 to 100 patients (about 45 ophthalmopathy, about 58 stable hyperthyroidism) was enrolled to explore V-J signatures distinguishing ophthalmopathy from hyperthyroidism. The independent validation cohort included about 19 hyperthyroidism patients plus 17 patients who later progressed from hyperthyroidism to ophthalmopathy. In roughly 6 hyperthyroidism patients, T-cell repertoires of thyroid tissue and blood were compared. After sampling, hyperthyroidism patients received methimazole starting at 30 mg daily, and ophthalmopathy patients received high-dose intravenous methylprednisolone. The approximately 100 discovery patients were randomly divided into training and test sets at a 7:3 ratio. What the research found in general, with its limitations: In cross-validation, the 13-signature model distinguished ophthalmopathy from stable hyperthyroidism with 85% to 90% sensitivity and 81% to 83% specificity, and in the test set the corresponding values were roughly 78% and 74%. In validation, the model predicted ophthalmopathy progression with less than 71% sensitivity and 72.22% specificity; around twelve predicted patients were CT-confirmed with GO in a median of about 6.2 months. No statistical method was used to set the sample size in advance, and the investigators knew which group each participant was assigned to. Most expanded thyroid clonotypes with frequency above 0.001 were also detected in blood, suggesting blood repertoires may reflect the thyroid immune response.

The sample holds a few counts of this clonotype. What antigen it recognizes has not been identified. No base qualities exist here, and no much larger clone lies one base off it. Ophthalmopathy patients were characterized by moderately to severely active disease, a Clinical Activity Score of at least 3, a NOSPECS grade of at least 4, and a disease duration under 3 months. Anyone with other autoimmune diseases, uncontrolled infections, pregnancy or lactation was excluded from the study. Diagnosis relied on clinical symptoms, serum thyroxine, TRAb, thyroid ultrasound and orbital computed tomography. Ficoll-Paque density gradient centrifugation was used to isolate PBMCs from around 10 ml of fresh peripheral blood. Total RNA was extracted with Trizol reagent and quality-checked on an Agilent 2100 Bioanalyzer. Relative to germline, V is 2 bases shorter and J is 1 base shorter, with 9 bases between their ends. The CDR3 starts with the cysteine, ends with the phenylalanine, and has 15 residues. Only the CDR3 portion is preserved as DNA: 45 bases, with reading frame beginning at the first base. The germline V gene (reference sequence) gives CDR1 as MNHEY and CDR2 as SMNVEV.

For repertoire sequencing, the TCR beta CDR3 regions were amplified from RNA transcripts. The first round of RT-PCR was done with HTBI primers and the Qiagen OneStep RT-PCR kit, and was followed by a second round of multiplex PCR, then size selection and purification. Libraries were sequenced paired-end with 100 bp reads on an Illumina HiSeq2000. As for the original processing: SOAPnuke was used for read processing, and reads with adapters, uncalled bases, a mean Phred below 15, or no exact constant-primer or identifier match were discarded. COPE v1.2.5 was used to merge the high-quality paired reads. Clonotypes were defined as unique nucleotide sequences and were aligned to IMGT TRB V, D and J references using MiTCR v1.1. The analysis was limited to V-J combinations with a frequency above 0.0001, which together covered over 99% of the repertoires. A TCR clonal expansion and chaos score per V-J combination was defined as the ratio of F50 clonal expansion to chaos observed in the TCRdist matrix. Welch's t-statistics and random forest were used to reduce features to 10 to 15 V-J combinations, which were fed into a naive Bayes classifier. The Morisita-Horn index was used to measure how similar the thyroid and blood repertoires were. The public reads were run again by TCRdb, first through fastp at Q25 and then through MiXCR, and only productive beta chains were kept. Rows with a matching CDR3 protein are joined into one entry that keeps the most common DNA and genes. V and J calls and clone size were set by TCRdb, not the authors. Counted in this sample were some 520,000 distinct CDR3 sequences; 13% to 15% of them appeared once. Of the sample, roughly 10% is held by the ten largest clones.

The material sequenced was blood. This sequence uses TRBV27 and TRBJ2-4; no D gene is confidently identified. The TCR sequence derives from a woman aged 30 to 39 with Graves' ophthalmopathy. Donor details come from another sample of the same person, matched by shared clones. The CDR3 region: CASSLRPWAKNIQYF. The nucleotide sequence reads TGTGCCAGCAGTTTACGCCCGTGGGCCAAAAACATTCAGTACTTC.